One sample yielded the 8 T cell receptor beta chains listed below, sequenced in a study of blood T cell repertoires in COVID-19. Assay: immunoSEQ multiplex PCR; the TCRdb copy retains only in-frame clones and omits some. The sample comprises over 150,000 clones, nearly 80% of which are singletons, and 1.5% to 2% rests with the top ten. Material for sequencing was peripheral blood. The receptor source for this set is an elderly man with acute or convalescent COVID-19.

This chain links TRBV2 with TRBJ1-5; D is ambiguous. V gave up 7 bases and J gave up 7 bases, with 14 bases separating them. Germline CDR1 is SNHLY and CDR2 is FYNNEI. The CDR3 runs 13 residues. The CDR3 nucleotides are TGTGCCAGCAACCGGGGAATGGACCAGCCCCAGCATTTT. This encodes CASNRGMDQPQHF.

The rearrangement joins TRBV5-1 to TRBJ1-1; 8 nucleotides agree with TRBD1. The CDR3 contains 14 residues. In germline, CDR1 is SGHRS, CDR2 YFSETQ. V shed 4 bases and J 3 bases; nucleotides not matched to a gene: 5. The CDR3 DNA is TGCGCCAGCAGCGTACAGGGGGGTGACACTGAAGCTTTCTTT. Its translation: CASSVQGGDTEAFF. Complete variable domain (other parts from reference TRBV5-1 and TRBJ1-1): KAGVTQTPRYLIKTRGQQVTLSCSPISGHRSVSWYQQTPGQGLQFLFEYFSETQRNKGNFPGRFSGRQFSNSRSEMNVSTLELGDSALYLCASSVQGGDTEAFFGQGTRLTVV.

The chain is built from TRBV7-2 and TRBJ1-3, with TRBD1 identical over 9 bases. The CDR3 totals 19 residues. After removal of 1 base from V and 1 base from J, the junction contained 11 bases not matched to a gene. CDR1 and CDR2 (germline): SGHTA, FQGNSA. This chain's CDR3 is CASSLEDHRGLGSGNTIYF. The CDR3 DNA follows: TGTGCCAGCAGCTTAGAGGACCACAGGGGGCTAGGGTCTGGAAACACCATATATTTT.

This clone appeared once. This chain connects TRBV5-4 to TRBJ1-1; the match to TRBD1 covers 9 bases. The germline gives CDR1 SGHNT, CDR2 YYREEE (reference sequence). This CDR3 has 15 residues. V gave up 4 bases and J gave up 1 base; unmatched junction bases: 5. The CDR3 loop is CASSPRTGENTEAFF. The CDR3 nucleotides are TGTGCCAGCAGCCCTAGGACAGGGGAGAACACTGAAGCTTTCTTT.

The CDR3 DNA follows: TGTGCCAGCAGGGGACAGCCTGATTCACCCCTCCACTTT. Translating it yields CASRGQPDSPLHF. The rearrangement uses TRBV21-1 and TRBJ1-6; whether TRBD1, the table's D call, matches the DNA was not checked. TRBV21-1 is annotated as a pseudogene. This CDR3 region has 13 residues.

This clone was counted only a few times. V gene TRBV19 combines with J gene TRBJ2-1, with 8 bases lining up with TRBD1. With V trimmed by 7 bases and J by 8 bases, 7 bases remained unmatched. CDR3 length: 13 residues. Germline CDR1 reads LNHDA; CDR2 reads SQIVND (reference sequence). CDR3: CASNQDRVDEQFF. The CDR3 DNA reads as TGTGCCAGTAACCAGGACAGGGTGGATGAGCAGTTCTTC.

CDR3 amino acids: CASAGVGYGYTF. In DNA, the CDR3 is TGTGCCAGCGCTGGAGTCGGCTATGGCTACACCTTC. The chain carries TRBV6-5 and TRBJ1-2; D is unresolved. Per the germline V gene, CDR1 is MNHEY and CDR2 is SVGAGI. V was pared by 8 bases and J by 4 bases, with 11 bases between. This CDR3 region has 12 residues.

This chain joins TRBV27 and TRBJ1-1; TRBD1 agrees at 7 bases. The V segment lost 2 bases and the J segment 5 bases; nucleotides outside the gene matches: 29. Germline V gives CDR1 MNHEY, CDR2 SMNVEV (reference sequence). CDR3 length: 22 residues. The CDR3, as DNA: TGTGCCAGCAGTTTACGGTCGGGATTACAGGGGAAGATCGTACCGAACACTACTGAAGCTTTCTTT. It encodes CASSLRSGLQGKIVPNTTEAFF.